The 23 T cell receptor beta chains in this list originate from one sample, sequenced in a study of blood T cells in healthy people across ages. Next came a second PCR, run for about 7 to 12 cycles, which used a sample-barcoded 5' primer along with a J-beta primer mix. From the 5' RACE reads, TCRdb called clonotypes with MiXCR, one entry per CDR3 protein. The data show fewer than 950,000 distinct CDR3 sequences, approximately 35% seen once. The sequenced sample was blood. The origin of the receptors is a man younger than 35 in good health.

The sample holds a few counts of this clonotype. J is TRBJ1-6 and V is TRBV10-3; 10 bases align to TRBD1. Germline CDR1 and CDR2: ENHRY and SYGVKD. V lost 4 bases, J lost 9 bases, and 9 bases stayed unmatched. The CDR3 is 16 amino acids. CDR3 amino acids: CAISVETGGFSSPLHF. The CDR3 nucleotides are TGTGCCATCAGTGTCGAGACAGGGGGCTTCAGTTCACCCCTCCACTTT.

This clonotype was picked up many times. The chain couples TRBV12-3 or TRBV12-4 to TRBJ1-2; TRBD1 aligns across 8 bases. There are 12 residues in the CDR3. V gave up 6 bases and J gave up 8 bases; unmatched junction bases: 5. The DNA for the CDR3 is TGTGCCAGCAGGACAGGGGTCAGCGGCTACACCTTC. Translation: CASRTGVSGYTF.

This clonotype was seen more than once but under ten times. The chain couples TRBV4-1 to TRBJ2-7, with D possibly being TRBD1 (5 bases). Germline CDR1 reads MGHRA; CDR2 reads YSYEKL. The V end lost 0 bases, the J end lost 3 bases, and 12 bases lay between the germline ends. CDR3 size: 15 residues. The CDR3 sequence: CASSQDGARYYEQYF. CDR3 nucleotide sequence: TGCGCCAGCAGCCAAGATGGGGCCAGGTACTACGAGCAGTACTTC.

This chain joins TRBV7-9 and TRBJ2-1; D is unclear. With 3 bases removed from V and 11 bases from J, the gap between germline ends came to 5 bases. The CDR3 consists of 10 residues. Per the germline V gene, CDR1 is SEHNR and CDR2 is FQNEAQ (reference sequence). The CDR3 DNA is TGTGCCAGCAGCTTGGCTAAGCAGTTCTTC. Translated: CASSLAKQFF.

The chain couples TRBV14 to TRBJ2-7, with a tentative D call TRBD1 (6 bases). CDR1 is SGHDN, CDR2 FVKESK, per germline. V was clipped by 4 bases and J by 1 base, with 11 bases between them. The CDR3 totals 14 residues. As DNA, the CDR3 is TGTGCCAGCAGCCTCCCGACAGGATCCTACGAGCAGTACTTC. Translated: CASSLPTGSYEQYF.

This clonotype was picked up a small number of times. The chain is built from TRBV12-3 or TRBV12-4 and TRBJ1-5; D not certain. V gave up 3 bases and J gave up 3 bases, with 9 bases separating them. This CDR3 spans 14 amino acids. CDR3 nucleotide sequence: TGTGCCAGCAGTTTTTCAGGAATCAATCAGCCCCAGCATTTT. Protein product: CASSFSGINQPQHF.

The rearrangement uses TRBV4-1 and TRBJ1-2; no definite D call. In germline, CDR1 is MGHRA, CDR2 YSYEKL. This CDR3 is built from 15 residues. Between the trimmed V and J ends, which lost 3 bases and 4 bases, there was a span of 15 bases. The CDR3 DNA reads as TGCGCCAGCAGCCATCGCGGTGGGCAGTTCTATGGCTACACCTTC. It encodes CASSHRGGQFYGYTF.

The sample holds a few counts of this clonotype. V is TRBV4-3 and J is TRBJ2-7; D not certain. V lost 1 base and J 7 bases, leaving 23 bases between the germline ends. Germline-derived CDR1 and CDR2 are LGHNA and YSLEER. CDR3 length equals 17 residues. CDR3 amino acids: CASSQVDRVGPHNEQYF. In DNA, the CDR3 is TGCGCCAGCAGCCAAGTAGATCGGGTCGGGCCCCACAATGAGCAGTACTTC.

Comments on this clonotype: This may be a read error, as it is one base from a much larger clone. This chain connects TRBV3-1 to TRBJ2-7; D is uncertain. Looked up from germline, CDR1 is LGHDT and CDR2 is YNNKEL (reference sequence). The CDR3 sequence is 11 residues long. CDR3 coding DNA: TGTGCCCTCGACCTTTCCTACGGGCAGTACTTC. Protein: CALDLSYGQYF.

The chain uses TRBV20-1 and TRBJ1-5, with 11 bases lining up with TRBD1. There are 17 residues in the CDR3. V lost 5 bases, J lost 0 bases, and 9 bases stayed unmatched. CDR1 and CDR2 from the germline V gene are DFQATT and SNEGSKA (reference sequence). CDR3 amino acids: CSAYLRDRGSSNQPQHF. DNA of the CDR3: TGCAGTGCTTACCTCCGGGACAGGGGGTCTAGCAATCAGCCCCAGCATTTT.

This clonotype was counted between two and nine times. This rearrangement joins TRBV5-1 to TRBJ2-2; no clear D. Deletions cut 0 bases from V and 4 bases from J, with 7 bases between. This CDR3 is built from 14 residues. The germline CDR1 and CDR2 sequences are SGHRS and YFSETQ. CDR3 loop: CASSLAEATGELFF. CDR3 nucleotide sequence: TGCGCCAGCAGCTTGGCCGAAGCCACCGGGGAGCTGTTTTTT.

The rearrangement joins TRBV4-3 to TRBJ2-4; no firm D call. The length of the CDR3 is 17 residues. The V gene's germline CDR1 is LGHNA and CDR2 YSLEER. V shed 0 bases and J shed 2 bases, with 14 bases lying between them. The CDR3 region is CASSQDIHGAPKNIQYF. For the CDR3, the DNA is TGCGCCAGCAGCCAAGATATTCATGGAGCACCCAAAAACATTCAGTACTTC.

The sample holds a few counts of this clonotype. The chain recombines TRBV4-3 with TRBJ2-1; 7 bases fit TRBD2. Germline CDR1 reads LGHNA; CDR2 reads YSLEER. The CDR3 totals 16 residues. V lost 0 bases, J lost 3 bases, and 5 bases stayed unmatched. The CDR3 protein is CASSQDTSGDYNEQFF. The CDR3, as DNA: TGCGCCAGCAGCCAAGATACCAGCGGGGACTACAATGAGCAGTTCTTC.

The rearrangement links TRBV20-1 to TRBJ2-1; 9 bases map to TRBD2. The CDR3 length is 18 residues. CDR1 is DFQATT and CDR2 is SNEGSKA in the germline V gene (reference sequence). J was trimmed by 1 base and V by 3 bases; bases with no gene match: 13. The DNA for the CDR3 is TGCAGTGCTAGCTCGGGGGGAAGCGGGGGGACTTCCTACAATGAGCAGTTCTTC. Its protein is CSASSGGSGGTSYNEQFF.

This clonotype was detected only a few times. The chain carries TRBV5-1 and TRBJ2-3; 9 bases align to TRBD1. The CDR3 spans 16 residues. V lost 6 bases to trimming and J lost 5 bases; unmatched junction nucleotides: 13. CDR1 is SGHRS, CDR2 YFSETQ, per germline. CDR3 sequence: CASTPGTGIKGDTQYF. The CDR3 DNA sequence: TGCGCCAGCACACCCGGGACAGGGATAAAGGGAGATACGCAGTATTTT. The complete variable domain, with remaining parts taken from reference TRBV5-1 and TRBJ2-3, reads KAGVTQTPRYLIKTRGQQVTLSCSPISGHRSVSWYQQTPGQGLQFLFEYFSETQRNKGNFPGRFSGRQFSNSRSEMNVSTLELGDSALYLCASTPGTGIKGDTQYFGPGTRLTVL.

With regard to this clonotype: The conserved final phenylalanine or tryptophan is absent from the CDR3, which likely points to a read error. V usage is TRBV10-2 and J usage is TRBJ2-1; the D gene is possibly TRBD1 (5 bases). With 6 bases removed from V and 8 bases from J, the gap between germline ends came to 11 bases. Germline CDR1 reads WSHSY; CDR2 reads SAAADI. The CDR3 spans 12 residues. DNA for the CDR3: TGCGCCAGCAGCAGGGTTTTCGATGAGCAGTTCTTA. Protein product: CASSRVFDEQFL.

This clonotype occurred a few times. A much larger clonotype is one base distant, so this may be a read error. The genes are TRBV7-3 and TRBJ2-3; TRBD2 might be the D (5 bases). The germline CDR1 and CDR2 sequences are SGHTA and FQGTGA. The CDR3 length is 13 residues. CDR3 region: CAGSPGLTDTQYF. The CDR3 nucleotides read TGTGCCGGCAGCCCCGGACTCACAGATACGCAGTATTTT. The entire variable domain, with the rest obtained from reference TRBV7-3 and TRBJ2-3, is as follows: GAGVSQTPSNKVTEKGKYVELRCDPISGHTALYWYRQSLGQGPEFLIYFQGTGAADDSGLPNDRFFAVRPEGSVSTLKIQRTERGDSAVYLCAGSPGLTDTQYFGPGTRLTVL.

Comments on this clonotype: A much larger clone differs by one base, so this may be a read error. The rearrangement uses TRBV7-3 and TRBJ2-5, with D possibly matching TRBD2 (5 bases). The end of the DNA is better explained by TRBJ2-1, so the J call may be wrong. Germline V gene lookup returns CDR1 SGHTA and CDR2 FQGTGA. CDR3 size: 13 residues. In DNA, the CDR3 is TGTGCCAGCAGCCCGACTAATAAAGAGACCCAGTTCTTC. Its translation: CASSPTNKETQFF.

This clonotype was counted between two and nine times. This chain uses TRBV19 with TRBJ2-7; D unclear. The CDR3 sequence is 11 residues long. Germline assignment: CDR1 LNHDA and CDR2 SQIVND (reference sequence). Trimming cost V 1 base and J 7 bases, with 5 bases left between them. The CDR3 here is CASSIGNEQYF. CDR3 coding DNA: TGTGCCAGTAGTATAGGAAATGAGCAGTACTTC.

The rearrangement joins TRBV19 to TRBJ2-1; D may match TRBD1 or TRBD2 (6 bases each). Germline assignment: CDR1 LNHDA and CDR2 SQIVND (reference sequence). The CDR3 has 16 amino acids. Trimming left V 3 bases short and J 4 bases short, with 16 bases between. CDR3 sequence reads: CASSIHTGDKYNEQFF. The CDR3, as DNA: TGTGCCAGTAGTATCCACACGGGGGACAAATACAATGAGCAGTTCTTC.

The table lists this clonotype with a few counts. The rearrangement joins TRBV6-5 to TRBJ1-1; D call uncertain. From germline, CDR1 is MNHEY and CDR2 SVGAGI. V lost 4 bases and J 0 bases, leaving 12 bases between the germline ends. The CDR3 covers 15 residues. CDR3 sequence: CASSFLSRMNTEAFF. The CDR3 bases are TGTGCCAGCAGTTTCCTCTCGCGAATGAACACTGAAGCTTTCTTT.

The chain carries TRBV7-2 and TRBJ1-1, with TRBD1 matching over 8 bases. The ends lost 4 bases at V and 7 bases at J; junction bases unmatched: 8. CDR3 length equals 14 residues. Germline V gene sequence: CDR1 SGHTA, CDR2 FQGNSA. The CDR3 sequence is CASSSQTGGVEAFF. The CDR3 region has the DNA TGTGCCAGCAGCTCCCAAACAGGGGGTGTTGAAGCTTTCTTT.

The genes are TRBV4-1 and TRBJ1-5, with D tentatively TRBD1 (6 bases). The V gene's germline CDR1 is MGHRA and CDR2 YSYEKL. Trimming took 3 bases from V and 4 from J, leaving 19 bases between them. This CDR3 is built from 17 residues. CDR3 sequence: CASSQKLFKGGNQPQHF. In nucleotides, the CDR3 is TGCGCCAGCAGCCAGAAATTATTTAAAGGGGGTAATCAGCCCCAGCATTTT.